These 24 T cell receptor beta chains originate from one sample sequenced in a study of a mutant IDH1 vaccine in newly diagnosed glioma. The data were produced by immunoSEQ multiplex PCR, yet TCRdb's version contains in-frame clones alone and is incomplete. The repertoire holds roughly 26,000 clones, with approximately 87% as singletons. Described time point: week 35, safety follow-up. Vaccine doses each comprised 300 ug of mutant IDH1 20-mer peptide, with topical imiquimod. No cognate antigen is known for these TCRs. The sequenced sample was PBMCs, obtained from a glioma patient whose treatment included an IDH1 peptide vaccine. All receptors come from a man aged 30 to 45 with glioma.

Regarding this clone: The same CDR3 arises from other DNA sequences in this sample as well. The CDR3 sequence is CASSLQGSSYEQYF. The CDR3, as DNA: TGTGCCAGCAGCTTACAGGGGAGCTCCTACGAGCAGTACTTC. The J gene is TRBJ2-7, the V gene TRBV5-4; TRBD1 matches at 7 bases. CDR1 is SGHNT, CDR2 YYREEE, per germline (reference sequence). The CDR3 loop spans 14 amino acids. The V and J ends lost 2 bases and 0 bases, in that order; junction bases with no gene match: 2.

The chain is built from TRBV6-6 and TRBJ2-1, with a weak D call TRBD2 (7 bases). The length of the CDR3 is 14 residues. Germline V gives CDR1 MNHNY, CDR2 SVGAGI (reference sequence). The V and J ends lost 6 bases and 9 bases respectively, with 18 bases between them. In nucleotides, the CDR3 is TGTGCCAGCAGGCCCTACCCGGGGGGCGGTGAGCAGTTCTTC. It encodes CASRPYPGGGEQFF.

The DNA for the CDR3 is TGCGCCAGCAGCCAGTGGGAAGAGACCCAGTACTTC. Protein: CASSQWEETQYF. This rearrangement joins TRBV4-1 to TRBJ2-5; no definite D call. CDR3 length: 12 amino acids. Trimming pared 3 bases from V and 3 bases from J, leaving 5 bases between. Germline V lookup: CDR1 MGHRA, CDR2 YSYEKL.

This chain joins TRBV7-9 and TRBJ1-4; D remains unclear. The germline V gene encodes CDR1 SEHNR and CDR2 FQNEAQ (reference sequence). This CDR3 contains 15 residues. The germline V and J ends were trimmed by 2 bases and 8 bases, with 15 bases remaining between them. CDR3 DNA sequence: TGTGCCAGCAGCTTACGCGATGGGCGGCCCGAAAAACTGTTTTTT. Encoded protein: CASSLRDGRPEKLFF.

V gene TRBV7-2 combines with J gene TRBJ2-2; TRBD2 matches 15 bases. CDR1 is SGHTA and CDR2 is FQGNSA in the germline V gene. V lost 5 bases, J lost 4 bases, and 8 bases stayed unmatched. The CDR3 spans 18 residues. This chain's CDR3 is CASSLGLAGGPITGELFF. The DNA of the CDR3 is TGTGCCAGCAGCCTCGGACTAGCGGGAGGGCCAATCACCGGGGAGCTGTTTTTT.

V usage is TRBV30 and J usage is TRBJ2-1; 10 nucleotides match TRBD2. Germline CDR1 is GTSNPN and CDR2 is SVGIG (reference sequence). The CDR3 has 13 amino acids. The J segment lost 9 bases and the V segment lost 3 bases, leaving 5 bases of the junction unmatched. In DNA, the CDR3 is TGTGCCTGGAGAGTAGCGGGAGGCACTGAGCAGTTCTTC. This sequence encodes CAWRVAGGTEQFF.

The chain combines TRBV27 with TRBJ1-1, with 9 bases lining up with TRBD1. Germline V CDR1 and CDR2: MNHEY, SMNVEV (reference sequence). The CDR3 has 13 residues. The V and J ends lost 10 bases and 4 bases, in that order; junction bases with no gene match: 7. CDR3 sequence: CATGTGSFTEAFF. The DNA for the CDR3 is TGTGCCACCGGGACAGGGTCCTTCACTGAAGCTTTCTTT.

This sequence joins TRBV7-9 and TRBJ2-5; TRBD1 aligns across 7 bases. The CDR3 has 15 amino acids. The germline V gene has CDR1 SEHNR and CDR2 FQNEAQ (reference sequence). The trim removed 5 bases at V and 3 bases at J, leaving 9 bases unmatched. The CDR3 reads CASSPVGQSKETQYF. CDR3 DNA: TGTGCCAGCAGCCCCGTGGGACAGAGTAAAGAGACCCAGTACTTC.

The chain has TRBV27 and TRBJ1-6; D gene uncertain. This CDR3 contains 15 residues. Germline CDR1 and CDR2: MNHEY and SMNVEV (reference sequence). Trimming took 4 bases from V and 7 from J, leaving 14 bases between them. The DNA for the CDR3 is TGTGCCAGCAGTTCCCTCCTTGGGAGGAATTCACCCCTCCACTTT. This encodes CASSSLLGRNSPLHF.

The rearrangement joins TRBV30 to TRBJ1-6; D perhaps matches TRBD1 (5 bases). The CDR3 is 13 amino acids. Trimming took 4 bases from V and 12 from J, leaving 16 bases between them. CDR1 and CDR2 (germline): GTSNPN, SVGIG (reference sequence). The CDR3 region is CAWTLGFRGPLHF. In DNA, the CDR3 is TGTGCCTGGACCCTAGGCTTTAGGGGACCCCTCCACTTT.

The rearrangement links TRBV5-6 to TRBJ2-7; TRBD1 is a possible D gene (5 bases). Per germline, CDR1 SGHDT and CDR2 YYEEEE. The V end lost 2 bases, the J end lost 3 bases, and 9 bases lay between the germline ends. The CDR3 extends over 13 amino acids. CDR3 protein: CASSFDGHYEQYF. The CDR3 DNA sequence: TGTGCCAGCAGCTTCGACGGACACTACGAGCAGTACTTC.

J is TRBJ2-7 and V is TRBV6-1; 9 bases agree with TRBD2. V shed 0 bases and J 3 bases; nucleotides not matched to a gene: 9. CDR3 length equals 17 residues. Germline V gives CDR1 MNHNS, CDR2 SASEGT. The CDR3, as DNA: TGTGCCAGCAGTGAAGCAACCTGGACTAGCGCCGACTACGAGCAGTACTTC. Translated, it gives CASSEATWTSADYEQYF.

V is TRBV28 and J is TRBJ2-7; D is possibly TRBD1 or TRBD2 (5 bases each). Germline V gene lookup returns CDR1 MDHEN and CDR2 SYDVKM. CDR3 length: 13 amino acids. The ends were cut back, 6 bases at V and 4 bases at J, with 13 bases in the middle. The CDR3 spells CASSEGPRYEQYF. In DNA, the CDR3 is TGTGCCAGCAGCGAGGGGCCCCGTTACGAGCAGTACTTC.

The chain is built from TRBV27 and TRBJ2-7; TRBD2 matches 7 bases. The germline gives CDR1 MNHEY, CDR2 SMNVEV (reference sequence). V was pared by 5 bases and J by 3 bases, with 10 bases of the junction left unmatched. The CDR3 sequence is 15 residues long. The CDR3, as DNA: TGTGCCAGCAGTCCCCGGGGGGAGTTACTCTACGAGCAGTACTTC. Translated, it gives CASSPRGELLYEQYF.

J is TRBJ2-7 and V is TRBV10-3; 8 positions agree with TRBD2. Per germline, CDR1 ENHRY and CDR2 SYGVKD. Losses at the gene ends were 4 bases for V and 2 bases for J; bases not matched to a gene: 7. The CDR3 is 15 residues long. CDR3 loop: CAISVSGSKAYEQYF. The DNA for the CDR3 is TGTGCCATCAGTGTGAGCGGGAGTAAAGCCTACGAGCAGTACTTC.

This clone was picked up one time. The chain combines TRBV6-6 with TRBJ1-2, with TRBD1 as a possible D gene (5 bases). CDR1 MNHNY and CDR2 SVGAGI come from the germline V gene (reference sequence). The CDR3 contains 13 residues. Trimming took 7 bases from V and 9 from J, leaving 18 bases between them. CDR3 protein: CASTNGAGRSYTF. In nucleotides, the CDR3 is TGTGCCAGCACCAACGGGGCTGGTAGGAGCTACACCTTC.

The chain couples TRBV5-4 to TRBJ1-2; weak D call: TRBD1 (5 bases). Germline V gene data show CDR1 as SGHNT and CDR2 as YYREEE (reference sequence). This CDR3 spans 13 amino acids. Trimming left V 2 bases short and J 4 bases short, with 9 bases between. CDR3 in amino acids: CASSFRAGYGYTF. In nucleotides, the CDR3 is TGTGCCAGCAGCTTCAGGGCTGGCTATGGCTACACCTTC. Variable domain in full (rest from reference TRBV5-4 and TRBJ1-2): ETGVTQSPTHLIKTRGQQVTLRCSSQSGHNTVSWYQQALGQGPQFIFQYYREEENGRGNFPPRFSGLQFPNYSSELNVNALELDDSALYLCASSFRAGYGYTFGSGTRLTVV.

The rearrangement joins TRBV6-5 to TRBJ1-1, with D uncertain. The CDR3 contains 14 residues. V lost 0 bases and J lost 1, with 6 bases in between. Germline V gene data show CDR1 as MNHEY and CDR2 as SVGAGI. CDR3 region: CASSYSGSNTEAFF. CDR3 nucleotides: TGTGCCAGCAGTTACTCCGGGTCGAACACTGAAGCTTTCTTT.

The chain recombines TRBV28 with TRBJ2-3, with 10 bases matching TRBD2. CDR3 length equals 14 residues. Trimming took 3 bases from V and 5 from J; bases not matched to a gene: 2. The germline CDR1 and CDR2 sequences are MDHEN and SYDVKM. CDR3 sequence (DNA): TGTGCCAGCAGTTTCCTAGCGGGGGAAGATACGCAGTATTTT. It specifies CASSFLAGEDTQYF.

The chain joins TRBV15 to TRBJ1-2; weak D call: TRBD1 (5 bases). V was pared by 4 bases and J by 2 bases, with 23 bases between. Germline-derived CDR1 and CDR2 are LNHNV and YYDKDF (reference sequence). The CDR3 totals 18 residues. Here the CDR3 DNA reads TGTGCCACCAGCAAGGGGTTACCAGGATTAGGGGAAAACTATGGCTACACCTTC. It codes for CATSKGLPGLGENYGYTF.

CDR3: CASSYVTGILFF. The DNA of the CDR3 is TGTGCCAGCAGCTACGTGACAGGGATTCTGTTTTTT. V gene TRBV11-2 combines with J gene TRBJ1-4; TRBD1 aligns across 7 bases. The CDR3 runs 12 residues. After removal of 4 bases from V and 14 bases from J, the junction contained 7 bases not matched to a gene. Germline V gene sequence: CDR1 SGHAT, CDR2 FQNNGV.

CDR3 loop: CAWSPPGQGLFF. CDR3 in DNA: TGTGCCTGGAGTCCCCCGGGACAGGGTCTTTTCTTT. This sequence joins TRBV30 and TRBJ1-1; 9 nucleotides agree with TRBD1. There are 12 residues in the CDR3. Germline V gene sequence: CDR1 GTSNPN, CDR2 SVGIG (reference sequence). Unmatched junction bases numbered 8, after V lost 2 bases and J lost 13 bases. The full variable domain, its missing parts supplied by reference TRBV30 and TRBJ1-1, is SQTIHQWPATLVQPVGSPLSLECTVEGTSNPNLYWYRQAAGRGLQLLFYSVGIGQISSEVPQNLSASRPQDRQFILSSKKLLLSDSGFYLCAWSPPGQGLFFGQGTRLTVV.

J is TRBJ1-6 and V is TRBV6-1, with unresolved D. From germline, CDR1 is MNHNS and CDR2 SASEGT. The CDR3 extends over 12 amino acids. V was pared by 6 bases and J by 10 bases, with 10 bases between. CDR3 region: CASRRVDSPLHF. In DNA, the CDR3 is TGTGCCAGCAGAAGGGTTGACTCACCCCTCCACTTT.

The chain combines TRBV28 with TRBJ2-5; 7 bases map to TRBD1. Germline V gene data show CDR1 as MDHEN and CDR2 as SYDVKM. J was trimmed by 3 bases and V by 6 bases; bases with no gene match: 4. The CDR3 covers 13 residues. CDR3 residues: CASSLDREETQYF. Written as DNA, the CDR3 is TGTGCCAGCAGCCTAGACAGGGAAGAGACCCAGTACTTC. Variable domain in full (rest from reference TRBV28 and TRBJ2-5): DVKVTQSSRYLVKRTGEKVFLECVQDMDHENMFWYRQDPGLGLRLIYFSYDVKMKEKGDIPEGYSVSREKKERFSLILESASTNQTSMYLCASSLDREETQYFGPGTRLLVL.